What follows is one TCR beta chain and its context. This sample was included in a study of blood T cell repertoires in COVID-19. In the study overall: The United States, Italy and Spain supplied acute and convalescent COVID-19 samples. The analysed material was cDNA or gDNA that came from T cells, B-cell-depleted T cells, or PBMCs.

In the study's own analysis: Amplification from reference gene primers served as the basis for estimated nucleated cell counts. Method: immunoSEQ multiplex PCR; TCRdb's copy keeps in-frame clones and lacks some. D and trimming come from the DNA, and the V and J calls and clone size come from that table. The sample includes about 85,000 clones, approximately 88% seen only once; the top ten take over 5%. The CDR3 is made up of 15 amino acids. Germline V gene lookup returns CDR1 MNHEY and CDR2 SMNVEV (reference sequence). V lost 4 bases and J lost 0, with 13 bases in between. The rearrangement joins TRBV27 to TRBJ2-7; D may be TRBD1 (6 bases). The receptor comes from a man in his 60s with acute or convalescent COVID-19. The sequenced sample consisted of peripheral blood. The CDR3 spells CASSWGQPSSYEQYF. The CDR3 nucleotides read TGTGCCAGCAGTTGGGGGCAGCCTAGCTCCTACGAGCAGTACTTC.